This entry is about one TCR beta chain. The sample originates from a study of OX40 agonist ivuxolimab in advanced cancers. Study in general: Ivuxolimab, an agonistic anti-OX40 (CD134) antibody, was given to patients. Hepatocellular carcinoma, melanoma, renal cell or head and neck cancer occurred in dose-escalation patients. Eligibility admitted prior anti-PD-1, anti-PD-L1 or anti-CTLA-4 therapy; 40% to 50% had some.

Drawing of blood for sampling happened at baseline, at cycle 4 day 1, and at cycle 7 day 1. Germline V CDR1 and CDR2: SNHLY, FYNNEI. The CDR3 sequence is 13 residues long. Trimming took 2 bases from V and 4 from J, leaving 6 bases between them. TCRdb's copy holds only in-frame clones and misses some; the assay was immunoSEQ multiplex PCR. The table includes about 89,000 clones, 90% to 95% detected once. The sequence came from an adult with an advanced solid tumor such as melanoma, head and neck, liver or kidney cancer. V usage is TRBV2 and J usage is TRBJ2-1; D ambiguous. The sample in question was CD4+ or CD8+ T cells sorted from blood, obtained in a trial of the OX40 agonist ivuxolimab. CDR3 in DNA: TGTGCCAGCAGTGAACTAGGGTACAATGAGCAGTTCTTC. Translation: CASSELGYNEQFF.